This passage covers 9 T cell receptor beta chains from one sample sequenced in a study of cytotoxic CD8 clonotypes in ibrutinib-treated CLL. Assay: immunoSEQ multiplex PCR; the TCRdb copy retains only in-frame clones and omits some. The table includes under 300,000 clones, approximately 76% detected once. This specimen consisted of PBMCs, obtained at disease progression, from a patient treated with ibrutinib. These receptors all come from a human donor with chronic lymphocytic leukemia.

This chain joins TRBV6-6 and TRBJ2-1; 8 nucleotides agree with TRBD2. The CDR3 spans 15 residues. CDR1 and CDR2 (germline): MNHNY, SVGAGI (reference sequence). V gave up 2 bases and J gave up 8 bases; unmatched junction bases: 8. In DNA, the CDR3 is TGTGCCAGCAGTTACACCGGACTAGCCGGCGATGAGCAGTTCTTC. Its protein is CASSYTGLAGDEQFF.

Details on this clone: In the same sample, other DNA sequences code for this CDR3. The V gene is TRBV6-5, the J gene TRBJ2-7; possible D gene TRBD1, 7 bases. The germline V gene has CDR1 MNHEY and CDR2 SVGAGI. Trimming removed 5 bases at V and 3 bases at J, with 11 bases between. CDR3 size: 13 residues. For the CDR3, the DNA is TGTGCCAGCAGTCCAGGGGGAGGCTACGAGCAGTACTTC. Amino acids: CASSPGGGYEQYF.

This clone was seen only a few times. J is TRBJ2-7 and V is TRBV15; no definite D call. V was clipped by 0 bases and J by 3 bases, with 6 bases between them. CDR1 is LNHNV, CDR2 YYDKDF, per germline (reference sequence). The CDR3 is 13 residues long. DNA of the CDR3: TGTGCCACCAGCAGAGATGCCGGCTACGAGCAGTACTTC. Translation: CATSRDAGYEQYF.

The V call is TRBV6-5, the J call TRBJ1-1, with D possibly TRBD1 on 6 matching bases. The CDR3 runs to 16 residues. Trimming stripped 2 bases from V and 3 bases from J, with 16 bases between. From germline, CDR1 is MNHEY and CDR2 SVGAGI. CDR3 nucleotides: TGTGCCAGCAGTTACGGTTCGGGGGCCGGGGACACTGAAGCTTTCTTT. The encoded protein is CASSYGSGAGDTEAFF.

The CDR3 sequence: CARRGGAGNQPQHF. DNA for the CDR3: TGTGCCAGACGAGGAGGCGCGGGCAATCAGCCCCAGCATTTT. V usage is TRBV19 and J usage is TRBJ1-5, with no clear D. Germline V gene data show CDR1 as LNHDA and CDR2 as SQIVND (reference sequence). The V and J ends lost 9 bases and 2 bases respectively, with 14 bases between them. This CDR3 comprises 14 residues. Combining the CDR3 with reference TRBV19 and TRBJ1-5 gives the whole variable domain DGGITQSPKYLFRKEGQNVTLSCEQNLNHDAMYWYRQDPGQGLRLIYYSQIVNDFQKGDIAEGYSVSREKKESFPLTVTSAQKNPTAFYLCARRGGAGNQPQHFGDGTRLSIL.

The chain combines TRBV6-1 with TRBJ2-1; 12 nucleotides line up with TRBD2. The CDR3 consists of 15 residues. From germline, CDR1 is MNHNS and CDR2 SASEGT. V shed 6 bases and J 6 bases; nucleotides not matched to a gene: 6. Written as DNA, the CDR3 is TGTGCCAGCAGCAGTGCGGGACTAGCGGGCAATGAGCAGTTCTTC. Translating it yields CASSSAGLAGNEQFF.

V usage is TRBV6-6 and J usage is TRBJ2-7; 8 nucleotides agree with TRBD1. Trimming cost V 6 bases and J 2 bases; bases outside gene matches: 3. This CDR3 contains 13 residues. CDR1 is MNHNY and CDR2 is SVGAGI in the germline V gene (reference sequence). The CDR3 nucleotides are TGTGCCAGCAGGACAGGGGTGGCCTACGAGCAGTACTTC. It is translated as CASRTGVAYEQYF.

The chain joins TRBV7-2 to TRBJ2-2, with D possibly matching TRBD1 (6 bases). CDR1 and CDR2 from the germline V gene are SGHTA and FQGNSA. With 5 bases removed from V and 0 bases from J, the gap between germline ends came to 13 bases. The CDR3 length is 16 residues. The CDR3 DNA is TGTGCCAGCAGCACCCGACAGGCTCCGAACACCGGGGAGCTGTTTTTT. Amino acids: CASSTRQAPNTGELFF. Supplemented by reference TRBV7-2 and TRBJ2-2, the full variable domain reads GAGVSQSPSNKVTEKGKDVELRCDPISGHTALYWYRQSLGQGLEFLIYFQGNSAPDKSGLPSDRFSAERTGGSVSTLTIQRTQQEDSAVYLCASSTRQAPNTGELFFGEGSRLTVL.

This chain links TRBV5-4 with TRBJ1-6, with a weak D call TRBD1 (6 bases). V was cut by 0 bases and J by 9 bases, with 19 bases left in between. The CDR3 has 17 residues. The V gene's germline CDR1 is SGHNT and CDR2 YYREEE (reference sequence). The CDR3 sequence: CASSLATDGGWGSPLHF. CDR3 bases: TGTGCCAGCAGCTTGGCCACTGACGGGGGCTGGGGTTCACCCCTCCACTTT.